Below are 30 T cell receptor beta chains sequenced from a single sample in a study of T cells in Graves' hyperthyroidism and ophthalmopathy. RNA transcripts served as the template for amplifying TCR beta CDR3 regions. First-round RT-PCR of the TCR CDR3 relied on the HTBI primer set. In TCRdb, the multiplex PCR reads were re-called with MiXCR into one record per CDR3 protein. The sample records 130,000 or so distinct CDR3 sequences, 22% being singletons. Sequencing was carried out using blood. The receptor set was obtained from a woman aged 45-59 years with Graves' hyperthyroidism that later progressed to Graves' ophthalmopathy.

Points on this clonotype: A junction end diverges from the germline sequence, so it may reflect a read error. The CDR3 is CASSERGEKLVF. CDR3 coding DNA: TGTGCCAGCAGTGAACGAGGCGAAAAACTGGTTTTT. This sequence joins TRBV27 and TRBJ1-4; no clear D gene. Germline V gene lookup returns CDR1 MNHEY and CDR2 SMNVEV (reference sequence). The CDR3 totals 12 residues.

In the case of this clonotype: With a much larger clone just one base away, this may be a read error. V usage is TRBV11-2 and J usage is TRBJ1-6; no clear D. Trimming took off 5 bases at V and 9 bases at J, with 11 bases between the two ends. This CDR3 is 13 amino acids long. Germline V gives CDR1 SGHAT, CDR2 FQNNGV. The CDR3 region is CASSLQRGSPLHF. Written as DNA, the CDR3 is TGTGCCAGCAGCCTCCAGCGGGGTTCACCCCTCCACTTT.

This clonotype has ten or more counts. DNA of the CDR3: TGTGCCAGCAGCACCAGACAGGGCTCAGCTTTCTTT. This encodes CASSTRQGSAFF. The chain links TRBV11-2 to TRBJ1-1, with 7 bases lining up with TRBD1. The V gene's germline CDR1 is SGHAT and CDR2 FQNNGV. Unmatched junction bases numbered 7, after V lost 5 bases and J lost 10 bases. The CDR3 runs 12 residues.

This sequence joins TRBV9 and TRBJ2-3; no clear D. The CDR3 sequence is 14 residues long. Trimming cost V 4 bases and J 2 bases, with 11 bases left between them. From germline, CDR1 is SGDLS and CDR2 YYNGEE. The CDR3 is CASSPLGNTDTQYF. CDR3 DNA sequence: TGTGCCAGCAGCCCCCTAGGAAACACAGATACGCAGTATTTT.

The V and J genes are TRBV5-1 and TRBJ2-7; the D is unclear. The CDR3 totals 13 residues. Trimming removed 0 bases from V and 3 bases from J, with 7 bases in between. Germline V gene sequence: CDR1 SGHRS, CDR2 YFSETQ. The CDR3 sequence: CASSLADGYEQYV. CDR3 bases: TGCGCCAGCAGCTTGGCTGACGGCTACGAGCAGTACGTC.

The table lists this clonotype with many counts. The rearrangement uses TRBV27 and TRBJ2-5, with a tentative D call TRBD1 (6 bases). Germline V gene lookup returns CDR1 MNHEY and CDR2 SMNVEV (reference sequence). The CDR3 sequence is 15 residues long. V lost 4 bases to trimming and J lost 5 bases, with 17 bases between them. CDR3 loop: CASSYGLGAVETQYF. For the CDR3, the DNA is TGTGCCAGCAGTTACGGTCTGGGGGCGGTGGAGACCCAGTACTTC.

This clonotype came up many times. The chain is built from TRBV5-1 and TRBJ1-1; TRBD1 agrees at 9 bases. The germline V gene has CDR1 SGHRS and CDR2 YFSETQ. The CDR3 loop spans 15 amino acids. The J segment lost 2 bases and the V segment lost 5 bases, leaving 7 bases of the junction unmatched. The CDR3 sequence is CASRLLQGANTEAFF. DNA of the CDR3: TGCGCCAGCAGGCTTCTACAGGGGGCCAACACTGAAGCTTTCTTT.

The J gene is TRBJ2-6, the V gene TRBV5-1, with a weak D call TRBD1 (6 bases). The CDR3 totals 15 residues. Trimming removed 5 bases at V and 0 bases at J, with 9 bases between. Per germline, CDR1 SGHRS and CDR2 YFSETQ. The CDR3 coding sequence is TGCGCCAGCAGAATACAGGGCTCTGGGGCCAACGTCCTGACTTTC. Protein: CASRIQGSGANVLTF.

The chain links TRBV15 to TRBJ1-5; no firm D call. Per germline, CDR1 LNHNV and CDR2 YYDKDF (reference sequence). The V end lost 2 bases, the J end lost 2 bases, and 7 bases lay between the germline ends. This CDR3 is 14 amino acids long. This CDR3 is CATSRRTGNQPQHF. The CDR3 bases are TGTGCCACCAGCAGACGAACGGGCAATCAGCCCCAGCATTTT. Combining the CDR3 with reference TRBV15 and TRBJ1-5 gives the whole variable domain DAMVIQNPRYQVTQFGKPVTLSCSQTLNHNVMYWYQQKSSQAPKLLFHYYDKDFNNEADTPDNFQSRRPNTSFCFLDIRSPGLGDTAMYLCATSRRTGNQPQHFGDGTRLSIL.

This clonotype has more than one count but fewer than ten. This rearrangement joins TRBV24-1 to TRBJ1-5; TRBD1 aligns across 7 bases. The V segment lost 4 bases and the J segment 7 bases; nucleotides outside the gene matches: 6. Germline V gives CDR1 KGHDR, CDR2 SFDVKD. This CDR3 contains 14 residues. CDR3 amino acids: CATSETGERQPQHF. In DNA form, the CDR3 reads TGTGCCACCAGTGAAACAGGGGAACGGCAGCCCCAGCATTTT.

This clonotype was counted ten times or more. The J gene is TRBJ1-1, the V gene TRBV18; no reliable D call. V was trimmed by 1 base and J by 1 base, leaving 13 bases between them. The length of the CDR3 is 16 residues. Looked up from germline, CDR1 is KGHSH and CDR2 is LQKENI. The CDR3 DNA is TGTGCCAGCTCACCACGGAGGTTTAAGGAGAACACTGAAGCTTTCTTT. Protein sequence: CASSPRRFKENTEAFF.

This clonotype was seen at least ten times. The chain joins TRBV10-2 to TRBJ1-5; 8 bases are a match to TRBD1. Germline lookup yields CDR1 WSHSY and CDR2 SAAADI. The V gene end was trimmed by 5 bases and the J gene end by 6 bases; junction bases not matched to a gene: 12. This CDR3 contains 16 residues. The CDR3: CASSQGAQGAGQPQHF. CDR3 sequence (DNA): TGCGCCAGCAGTCAGGGTGCCCAGGGGGCGGGTCAGCCCCAGCATTTT.

A remark on this clonotype: A much larger clone is a single base away; this may be a read error. The chain combines TRBV29-1 with TRBJ1-5, with 7 bases that match TRBD1. This CDR3 comprises 13 residues. With 0 bases clipped from V and 5 bases from J, the junction kept 1 base outside the gene matches. Germline CDR1 is SQVTM and CDR2 is ANQGSEA. CDR3 protein: CSVEEDRDQPQHF. CDR3 nucleotide sequence: TGCAGCGTTGAAGAAGACAGGGATCAGCCCCAGCATTTT.

V gene TRBV7-2 combines with J gene TRBJ1-5; 7 bases agree with TRBD1. J was trimmed by 6 bases and V by 5 bases; bases with no gene match: 7. Germline V CDR1 and CDR2: SGHTA, FQGNSA. This CDR3 has 14 residues. In DNA, the CDR3 is TGTGCCAGCAGCCCGGACAGGAACGGTCAGCCCCAGCATTTT. Translated: CASSPDRNGQPQHF. The variable domain in full, completed from reference TRBV7-2 and TRBJ1-5, reads GAGVSQSPSNKVTEKGKDVELRCDPISGHTALYWYRQSLGQGLEFLIYFQGNSAPDKSGLPSDRFSAERTGGSVSTLTIQRTQQEDSAVYLCASSPDRNGQPQHFGDGTRLSIL.

In its sample, this clonotype was seen many times. J is TRBJ2-3 and V is TRBV18, with D perhaps assigned TRBD1 or TRBD2 (6 bases each). In germline, CDR1 is KGHSH, CDR2 LQKENI. The CDR3 consists of 14 residues. Trimming left V 3 bases short and J 6 bases short, with 13 bases between. The CDR3 reads CASSPPGGPDTQYF. DNA for the CDR3: TGTGCCAGCTCACCCCCCGGGGGCCCCGATACGCAGTATTTT.

This clonotype was seen ten or more times. The V call is TRBV7-2, the J call TRBJ2-3; D call uncertain. Germline-derived CDR1 and CDR2 are SGHTA and FQGNSA. The CDR3 covers 13 residues. Trimming took off 3 bases at V and 5 bases at J, with 9 bases between the two ends. This chain's CDR3 is CASSLKTRDTQYF. The CDR3 region has the DNA TGTGCCAGCAGCTTGAAGACTCGAGATACGCAGTATTTT. Based on the CDR3 plus reference TRBV7-2 and TRBJ2-3, the full variable domain is GAGVSQSPSNKVTEKGKDVELRCDPISGHTALYWYRQSLGQGLEFLIYFQGNSAPDKSGLPSDRFSAERTGGSVSTLTIQRTQQEDSAVYLCASSLKTRDTQYFGPGTRLTVL.

The chain joins TRBV19 to TRBJ2-5; TRBD1 agrees at 8 bases. The CDR3 totals 14 residues. Trimming removed 2 bases from V and 5 bases from J; junction bases left unmatched: 4. Germline V CDR1 and CDR2: LNHDA, SQIVND (reference sequence). In DNA, the CDR3 is TGTGCCAGTAGTATACAGGGGGCGCAGGAGACCCAGTACTTC. Its translation: CASSIQGAQETQYF.

Ten or more counts support this clonotype. The chain is built from TRBV2 and TRBJ2-3; 8 nucleotides match TRBD2. Per the germline V gene, CDR1 is SNHLY and CDR2 is FYNNEI. This CDR3 has 15 amino acids. Unmatched junction bases numbered 6, after V lost 3 bases and J lost 4 bases. CDR3 loop: CASSESGSTPDTQYF. DNA for the CDR3: TGTGCCAGCAGTGAGAGCGGGAGTACCCCAGATACGCAGTATTTT.

J is TRBJ2-7 and V is TRBV28; 9 bases line up with TRBD2. Germline values: CDR1 MDHEN, CDR2 SYDVKM. This CDR3 has 13 residues. V lost 2 bases, J lost 7 bases, and 3 bases stayed unmatched. The CDR3 spells CASSLAGGQEQYF. DNA of the CDR3: TGTGCCAGCAGTTTAGCGGGAGGGCAAGAGCAGTACTTC.

V usage is TRBV4-1 and J usage is TRBJ1-1; D is ambiguous. This CDR3 is 14 amino acids long. Germline assignment: CDR1 MGHRA and CDR2 YSYEKL. V lost 3 bases, J lost 3 bases, and 11 bases lay in between. CDR3 sequence: CASSHPDLYTEAFF. Written as DNA, the CDR3 is TGCGCCAGCAGCCACCCCGATCTATACACTGAAGCTTTCTTT.

This clonotype has just a few counts. This chain uses TRBV3-1 with TRBJ2-4; D is perhaps TRBD1 (5 bases). The V and J ends lost 0 bases and 4 bases respectively, with 10 bases between them. CDR3 length: 15 residues. Germline V gene lookup returns CDR1 LGHDT and CDR2 YNNKEL (reference sequence). The CDR3 bases are TGTGCCAGCAGCCAAGATTGGCAGGGTAAAAACATTCAGTACTTC. This encodes CASSQDWQGKNIQYF.

The chain couples TRBV3-1 to TRBJ2-4; TRBD2 is a possible D gene (6 bases). V was pared by 1 base and J by 0 bases, with 7 bases between. CDR3 size: 15 residues. The germline V gene encodes CDR1 LGHDT and CDR2 YNNKEL (reference sequence). The CDR3 nucleotides are TGTGCCAGCAGCCAAGGGCGGGGAGCCAAAAACATTCAGTACTTC. Translation: CASSQGRGAKNIQYF.

This clonotype was recorded many times. The chain couples TRBV3-1 to TRBJ1-1, with a possible D match to TRBD1 (5 bases). The V end lost 4 bases, the J end lost 1 base, and 7 bases lay between the germline ends. Germline CDR1 reads LGHDT; CDR2 reads YNNKEL (reference sequence). The CDR3 is made up of 13 amino acids. CDR3 coding DNA: TGTGCCAGCAGCCCGGGACGGAACACTGAAGCTTTCTTT. It codes for CASSPGRNTEAFF.

In this sample, this clonotype turned up many times. V usage is TRBV3-1 and J usage is TRBJ1-2; D unclear. The CDR3 contains 14 residues. V shed 4 bases and J shed 4 bases, with 13 bases lying between them. Germline values: CDR1 LGHDT, CDR2 YNNKEL (reference sequence). Written as DNA, the CDR3 is TGTGCCAGCAGCCGGGCCAGAGAATCCTATGGCTACACCTTC. It specifies CASSRARESYGYTF.

This rearrangement joins TRBV28 to TRBJ2-7; 14 nucleotides agree with TRBD2. This CDR3 comprises 18 residues. J gave up 4 bases and V 6 bases, and 14 bases lay outside the gene matches. Germline V lookup: CDR1 MDHEN, CDR2 SYDVKM. CDR3 DNA sequence: TGTGCCAGCAGATCCGGACTAGCGGGAGGATTCGTACAGTACGAGCAGTACTTC. Amino acids: CASRSGLAGGFVQYEQYF.

Remarks on this clonotype: This could be a read error, since a much larger clone is one nucleotide away. The chain employs TRBV5-4 and TRBJ1-5, with D perhaps assigned TRBD1 or TRBD2 (5 bases each). Gene TRBJ2-3 matches the end of the DNA better, so the J call may be wrong. CDR3 length: 14 residues. CDR1 is SGHNT and CDR2 is YYREEE in the germline V gene (reference sequence). CDR3 in DNA: TGTGCCAGCAGGGCCGGGACGCAGAATCAGCCCCAGTATTTT. Amino acids: CASRAGTQNQPQYF.

This clonotype appeared many times. The genes are TRBV6-1 and TRBJ1-1; D call uncertain. CDR3 length: 15 residues. The germline V gene encodes CDR1 MNHNS and CDR2 SASEGT. Trimming stripped 6 bases from V and 1 base from J, with 15 bases between. CDR3 in amino acids: CASSRGQTGNTEAFF. CDR3 coding DNA: TGTGCCAGCAGCCGCGGGCAAACGGGGAACACTGAAGCTTTCTTT.

The chain combines TRBV18 with TRBJ1-5; 8 bases line up with TRBD1. CDR1 and CDR2 (germline): KGHSH, LQKENI. The V segment lost 8 bases and the J segment 5 bases; nucleotides outside the gene matches: 5. The CDR3 sequence is 13 residues long. CDR3 loop: CASAAGGDQPQHF. The CDR3, as DNA: TGTGCCAGCGCCGCAGGGGGCGATCAGCCCCAGCATTTT.

In its sample, this clonotype was seen many times. This sequence joins TRBV7-2 and TRBJ2-7; D possibly corresponds to TRBD1 (6 bases). V shed 6 bases and J shed 0 bases, with 12 bases lying between them. There are 14 residues in the CDR3. CDR1 SGHTA and CDR2 FQGNSA come from the germline V gene. The CDR3 loop is CASSWTVSSYEQYF. DNA of the CDR3: TGTGCCAGCAGTTGGACAGTGAGCTCCTACGAGCAGTACTTC. The whole variable domain, filled in from reference TRBV7-2 and TRBJ2-7, reads GAGVSQSPSNKVTEKGKDVELRCDPISGHTALYWYRQSLGQGLEFLIYFQGNSAPDKSGLPSDRFSAERTGGSVSTLTIQRTQQEDSAVYLCASSWTVSSYEQYFGPGTRLTVT.

This clonotype occurred once. This chain connects TRBV29-1 to TRBJ2-1; 11 bases fit TRBD2. Trimming removed 4 bases from V and 2 bases from J; junction bases left unmatched: 4. This CDR3 spans 15 amino acids. Per the germline V gene, CDR1 is SQVTM and CDR2 is ANQGSEA. CDR3 amino acids: CSVGLAGGTYNEQFF. As DNA, the CDR3 is TGCAGCGTTGGCCTAGCGGGAGGCACCTACAATGAGCAGTTCTTC.